A single sample gave rise to the 20 T cell receptor beta chains below, sequenced in a study of blood T cell repertoires in COVID-19. Data came from immunoSEQ multiplex PCR; TCRdb stores just in-frame clones and leaves some out. The table records 25,000 to 35,000 clones, around 91% of them present only once. The specimen sequenced was peripheral blood. All receptors derive from a man older than 75 with acute or convalescent COVID-19.

This rearrangement joins TRBV28 to TRBJ2-5; the D gene is possibly TRBD1 (5 bases). In germline, CDR1 is MDHEN, CDR2 SYDVKM. The V end lost 8 bases, the J end lost 1 base, and 14 bases lay between the germline ends. There are 14 residues in the CDR3. CDR3 nucleotide sequence: TGTGCCAGCGACACAGGCCAACTCCAAGAGACCCAGTACTTC. Encoded protein: CASDTGQLQETQYF.

The V gene is TRBV2, the J gene TRBJ1-5, with a tentative D call TRBD1 (5 bases). The CDR3 is 13 residues long. Trimming shortened V by 5 bases and J by 12 bases, and 17 bases separated the two germline ends. In germline, CDR1 is SNHLY, CDR2 FYNNEI. The CDR3 spells CASSSTGLELQHF. CDR3 in DNA: TGTGCCAGCAGTTCCACAGGTTTGGAGCTCCAGCATTTT.

This clone has only one observation. This chain uses TRBV10-3 with TRBJ1-1; D uncertain. The CDR3 loop spans 13 amino acids. Trimming removed 2 bases at V and 3 bases at J, with 7 bases between. The germline gives CDR1 ENHRY, CDR2 SYGVKD. The CDR3: CAISERGDTEAFF. CDR3 sequence (DNA): TGTGCCATCAGTGAGCGCGGGGACACTGAAGCTTTCTTT.

This clone was counted only a few times. The chain uses TRBV27 and TRBJ1-2; tentative D call: TRBD1 (5 bases). The CDR3 length is 12 residues. Trimming removed 2 bases from V and 6 bases from J, with 7 bases in between. Germline lookup yields CDR1 MNHEY and CDR2 SMNVEV (reference sequence). The CDR3 loop reads CASSLRGDGYTF. In nucleotides, the CDR3 is TGTGCCAGCAGTTTACGGGGGGATGGCTACACCTTC.

V usage is TRBV24-1 and J usage is TRBJ2-2, with D perhaps matching TRBD1 (5 bases). This CDR3 has 14 residues. Germline CDR1 and CDR2: KGHDR and SFDVKD. Trimming removed 7 bases from V and 3 bases from J, with 11 bases in between. The CDR3 sequence is CATRSRVYTGELFF. The DNA of the CDR3 is TGTGCCACCAGAAGCAGGGTCTACACCGGGGAGCTGTTTTTT.

The CDR3 loop reads CASSPGVSYEQYF. As DNA, the CDR3 is TGTGCCAGCAGCCCCGGGGTCTCCTACGAGCAGTACTTC. V is TRBV5-5 and J is TRBJ2-7, with D maybe TRBD2 (5 bases). Per germline, CDR1 SGHKS and CDR2 YYEKEE (reference sequence). Trimming cost V 4 bases and J 0 bases, with 8 bases left between them. The CDR3 has 13 amino acids. The full variable domain, completed using reference TRBV5-5 and TRBJ2-7, is DAGVTQSPTHLIKTRGQQVTLRCSPISGHKSVSWYQQVLGQGPQFIFQYYEKEERGRGNFPDRFSARQFPNYSSELNVNALLLGDSALYLCASSPGVSYEQYFGPGTRLTVT.

The chain carries TRBV27 and TRBJ1-6, with TRBD1 identical over 9 bases. V lost 5 bases and J lost 6; bases outside the gene matches: 5. CDR1 and CDR2 from the germline V gene are MNHEY and SMNVEV (reference sequence). The CDR3 has 15 amino acids. CDR3 loop: CASSEGTGTNSPLHF. CDR3 DNA sequence: TGTGCCAGCAGTGAAGGGACAGGGACTAATTCACCCCTCCACTTT.

The rearrangement uses TRBV7-3 and TRBJ2-1; 12 positions agree with TRBD2. J was trimmed by 5 bases and V by 5 bases; bases with no gene match: 4. Looked up from germline, CDR1 is SGHTA and CDR2 is FQGTGA. The CDR3 has 15 residues. CDR3 bases: TGTGCCAGCAGCGAGGGACTAGCGGGCCACAATGAGCAGTTCTTC. Translating gives CASSEGLAGHNEQFF.

Points on this clone: The germline gene is not matched at one end of the junction; a read error may be the cause. The chain links TRBV2 to TRBJ1-4; 8 nucleotides match TRBD1. Per germline, CDR1 SNHLY and CDR2 FYNNEI. The CDR3 spans 14 residues. CDR3 amino acids: CASREGTGNEKLFF. The DNA of the CDR3 is TGTGCCAGCAGGGAAGGGACAGGAAATGAAAAACTGTTTTTT.

The chain has TRBV6-5 and TRBJ1-5; perhaps TRBD1 as D (6 bases). Germline-derived CDR1 and CDR2 are MNHEY and SVGAGI. V was clipped by 6 bases and J by 1 base, with 13 bases between them. The CDR3 has 15 amino acids. For the CDR3, the DNA is TGTGCCAGCAGCTCTGACAGGAGAAGCAATCAGCCCCAGCATTTT. Residues: CASSSDRRSNQPQHF.

The chain uses TRBV27 and TRBJ1-2; D might be TRBD1 (5 bases). Trimming shortened V by 6 bases and J by 4 bases, and 12 bases separated the two germline ends. This CDR3 is 13 amino acids long. In germline, CDR1 is MNHEY, CDR2 SMNVEV (reference sequence). This CDR3 is CASSLGRAYGYTF. Written as DNA, the CDR3 is TGTGCCAGCAGCCTGGGCAGGGCCTATGGCTACACCTTC.

The chain couples TRBV24-1 to TRBJ2-1; a weak D match, TRBD1 (6 bases). Germline lookup yields CDR1 KGHDR and CDR2 SFDVKD. This CDR3 comprises 18 residues. Trimming removed 9 bases from V and 8 bases from J, with 31 bases in between. CDR3 DNA: TGTGCCACCCGCACACGGGAATCCAGGGGTATAGGATTCGATGAGCAGTTCTTC. It is translated as CATRTRESRGIGFDEQFF.

This rearrangement joins TRBV27 to TRBJ1-2, with TRBD1 as a possible D gene (5 bases). V lost 2 bases, J lost 0 bases, and 19 bases lay in between. The CDR3 is 18 amino acids. CDR1 MNHEY and CDR2 SMNVEV come from the germline V gene (reference sequence). Written as DNA, the CDR3 is TGTGCCAGCAGTTTAAGCCCTCCGGGGGAGAATCCTAACTATGGCTACACCTTC. As protein: CASSLSPPGENPNYGYTF.

This clone came up once. The chain is built from TRBV27 and TRBJ1-1; 9 bases align to TRBD1. Unmatched junction bases numbered 8, after V lost 6 bases and J lost 0 bases. The CDR3 is made up of 16 amino acids. Per germline, CDR1 MNHEY and CDR2 SMNVEV (reference sequence). This chain's CDR3 is CASRTTQGAVNTEAFF. CDR3 DNA: TGTGCCAGCAGGACAACACAGGGGGCTGTGAACACTGAAGCTTTCTTT.

V usage is TRBV29-1 and J usage is TRBJ2-1, with D perhaps TRBD1 (6 bases). V lost 4 bases and J 2 bases, leaving 9 bases between the germline ends. The CDR3 consists of 13 residues. Germline CDR1 is SQVTM and CDR2 is ANQGSEA. The CDR3 loop reads CSVGRDTYNEQFF. The CDR3 nucleotides are TGCAGCGTTGGAAGGGACACCTACAATGAGCAGTTCTTC.

The chain is built from TRBV28 and TRBJ1-2; D gene ambiguous. V dropped 4 bases and J dropped 3 bases, with 12 bases sitting between them. This CDR3 contains 14 residues. Germline V gene sequence: CDR1 MDHEN, CDR2 SYDVKM. The CDR3 nucleotides read TGTGCCAGCAGTTCCTCGGGGAGGGACTATGGCTACACCTTC. Protein product: CASSSSGRDYGYTF.

The genes are TRBV2 and TRBJ1-2, with D unresolved. The CDR3 consists of 12 residues. The V end lost 5 bases, the J end lost 6 bases, and 10 bases lay between the germline ends. The germline gives CDR1 SNHLY, CDR2 FYNNEI. This chain's CDR3 is CASSPQADGYTF. CDR3 sequence (DNA): TGTGCCAGCAGTCCCCAGGCAGATGGCTACACCTTC.

The chain uses TRBV21-1 and TRBJ2-3; the tabulated D call, TRBD2, remains unverified against the DNA. TRBV21-1 is listed as a pseudogene. This CDR3 contains 20 residues. CDR3: CASSPRAPFKGTSSPPCGYF. For the CDR3, the DNA is TGTGCCAGCAGCCCCCGGGCCCCCTTTAAAGGGACTAGCAGTCCCCCCTGTGGGTATTTT.

CDR3 loop: CASTEGTGPQPQHF. The CDR3 nucleotides are TGTGCCAGCACCGAAGGGACAGGGCCTCAGCCCCAGCATTTT. V usage is TRBV2 and J usage is TRBJ1-5; 9 nucleotides match TRBD1. V shed 7 bases, J shed 6 bases, and the junction held 7 bases outside the gene matches. The CDR3 extends over 14 amino acids. Germline CDR1 reads SNHLY; CDR2 reads FYNNEI.

The chain joins TRBV7-9 to TRBJ2-7; tentative D call: TRBD1 (6 bases). Germline CDR1 reads SEHNR; CDR2 reads FQNEAQ (reference sequence). CDR3 length: 14 amino acids. V shed 4 bases and J shed 3 bases, with 13 bases lying between them. This CDR3 reads CASSSPQGFYEQYF. The CDR3 DNA follows: TGTGCCAGCAGCTCCCCTCAGGGGTTCTACGAGCAGTACTTC.